Following are 12 T cell receptor beta chains from one sample sequenced in a study of cytomegalovirus exposure and HLA in healthy donors. The PCR ran on 60 Vbeta and 13 Jbeta primers. This table comes from immunoSEQ multiplex PCR, and its TCRdb copy is limited to in-frame clones, with some not included. The sample table sets out under 200,000 clones. Sequenced sample: PBMCs. The receptors were sampled from a man under 40 in good health and CMV-seronegative.

This chain connects TRBV28 to TRBJ1-2, with D uncertain. V lost 5 bases and J 6 bases, leaving 16 bases between the germline ends. This CDR3 is 14 amino acids long. Germline V gene sequence: CDR1 MDHEN, CDR2 SYDVKM. The CDR3 bases are TGTGCCAGCAGTCCCTCCGTCCTGGCCCATGGCTACACCTTC. Protein sequence: CASSPSVLAHGYTF.

V usage is TRBV7-8 and J usage is TRBJ2-7; 11 bases map to TRBD2. The germline gives CDR1 SGHVS, CDR2 FQNEAQ. The CDR3 runs 15 residues. The ends lost 3 bases at V and 2 bases at J; junction bases unmatched: 3. The CDR3 is CASSLGTSGPYEQYF. CDR3 nucleotides: TGTGCCAGCAGCTTGGGGACTAGCGGTCCCTACGAGCAGTACTTC.

V gene TRBV7-9 combines with J gene TRBJ2-3; D unresolved. Germline values: CDR1 SEHNR, CDR2 FQNEAQ (reference sequence). The CDR3 length is 18 residues. Between the trimmed V and J ends, which lost 5 bases and 1 base, there was a span of 22 bases. In nucleotides, the CDR3 is TGTGCCAGCAGCCCCCGATCACGTTTCACGGGTCGCACAGATACGCAGTATTTT. Its protein is CASSPRSRFTGRTDTQYF.

The genes are TRBV5-1 and TRBJ2-5; TRBD2 aligns across 9 bases. The CDR3 is 15 amino acids. V was pared by 2 bases and J by 5 bases, with 7 bases of the junction left unmatched. Germline lookup yields CDR1 SGHRS and CDR2 YFSETQ. The CDR3 bases are TGCGCCAGCAGCTTCGGGCGGGGGGGCCGTGAGACCCAGTACTTC. This gives the protein CASSFGRGGRETQYF.

The V call is TRBV11-3, the J call TRBJ2-1; 9 bases align to TRBD2. V lost 3 bases and J lost 0; bases outside the gene matches: 0. This CDR3 region has 15 residues. Germline V lookup: CDR1 SGHNT, CDR2 YENEEA. The CDR3 bases are TGTGCCAGCAGCTTTAGCGGGAGCTCCTACAATGAGCAGTTCTTC. Residues: CASSFSGSSYNEQFF.

The rearrangement joins TRBV6-5 to TRBJ2-3, with 11 bases lining up with TRBD2. The CDR3 contains 16 residues. J was trimmed by 6 bases and V by 6 bases; bases with no gene match: 11. Germline values: CDR1 MNHEY, CDR2 SVGAGI. CDR3 sequence: CASSYGSTSGKDTQYF. For the CDR3, the DNA is TGTGCCAGCAGCTACGGGTCGACTAGCGGGAAGGATACGCAGTATTTT.

The V call is TRBV28, the J call TRBJ1-5; D gene unclear. V dropped 3 bases and J dropped 4 bases, with 4 bases sitting between them. The CDR3 has 12 residues. In germline, CDR1 is MDHEN, CDR2 SYDVKM. As DNA, the CDR3 is TGTGCCAGCAGTTTGTATAATCAGCCCCAGCATTTT. It translates to CASSLYNQPQHF.

The rearrangement links TRBV11-3 to TRBJ1-3; no definite D call. Trimming removed 5 bases from V and 6 bases from J, with 17 bases in between. Germline CDR1 reads SGHNT; CDR2 reads YENEEA. CDR3 length equals 15 residues. CDR3 region: CASSRTTQYPNTIYF. In nucleotides, the CDR3 is TGTGCCAGCAGCCGAACAACGCAATACCCAAACACCATATATTTT.

The J gene is TRBJ2-7, the V gene TRBV4-2, with 13 bases identical to TRBD2. V shed 1 base and J 6 bases; nucleotides not matched to a gene: 9. The CDR3 runs 17 residues. CDR1 LGHNA and CDR2 YNFKEQ come from the germline V gene. CDR3 protein: CASSQVAGTSGKGEQYF. CDR3 sequence (DNA): TGTGCCAGCAGCCAAGTTGCCGGGACTAGCGGGAAAGGCGAGCAGTACTTC.

This chain connects TRBV7-2 to TRBJ1-5, with D tentatively TRBD1 (5 bases). This CDR3 is built from 16 residues. Deletions cut 5 bases from V and 3 bases from J, with 17 bases between. Germline V gene sequence: CDR1 SGHTA, CDR2 FQGNSA. CDR3 amino acids: CASSLKRGYDNQPQHF. CDR3 DNA sequence: TGTGCCAGCAGCCTGAAGCGGGGGTATGACAATCAGCCCCAGCATTTT.

The V gene is TRBV28, the J gene TRBJ2-7, with TRBD1 as a possible D gene (5 bases). Germline loops: CDR1 MDHEN, CDR2 SYDVKM. V was trimmed by 11 bases and J by 3 bases, leaving 14 bases between them. The CDR3 is 12 residues long. As DNA, the CDR3 is TGTGCCCCCCCAGGACACTACTACGAGCAGTACTTC. It is translated as CAPPGHYYEQYF.

V and J are TRBV7-9 and TRBJ1-5; 10 bases line up with TRBD1. This CDR3 contains 15 residues. CDR1 is SEHNR, CDR2 FQNEAQ, per germline (reference sequence). V was pared by 5 bases and J by 2 bases, with 3 bases of the junction left unmatched. The CDR3 DNA reads TGTGCCAGCAGCGGACAGGGGGTCGGCAATCAGCCCCAGCATTTT. Translation gives CASSGQGVGNQPQHF. Combining the CDR3 with reference TRBV7-9 and TRBJ1-5 gives the whole variable domain DTGVSQNPRHKITKRGQNVTFRCDPISEHNRLYWYRQTLGQGPEFLTYFQNEAQLEKSRLLSDRFSAERPKGSFSTLEIQRTEQGDSAMYLCASSGQGVGNQPQHFGDGTRLSIL.